This TCR beta chain appears in the sequencing data of a study of cytomegalovirus exposure and HLA in healthy donors. Broader study findings: The classifier was said to identify cytomegalovirus status with high specificity and sensitivity. According to the study, 180 or so TCR beta chains were cytomegalovirus-associated.

Primers: 60 Vbeta forward and 13 Jbeta reverse. Profiled with immunoSEQ multiplex PCR; TCRdb holds only in-frame clones, not every one. The sample yields some 93,000 clones, about 81% seen once. Germline loops: CDR1 SGHAT, CDR2 FQNNGV. The CDR3 consists of 13 residues. V was cut by 2 bases and J by 5 bases, with 9 bases left in between. This clone was detected only once. No antigen is known for it. The specimen was PBMCs. This sequence joins TRBV11-2 and TRBJ2-5; no definite D call. The source is a woman between 40 and 50 years old in good health and CMV-seronegative. The CDR3 nucleotides read TGTGCCAGCAGCTTACGGTTTCGGGAGACCCAGTACTTC. As protein: CASSLRFRETQYF.